Listed below are T cell receptor beta chains from one sample, sequenced in a study of T-cell memory formation after mild COVID-19. From the 5' RACE reads, TCRdb called clonotypes with MiXCR, one entry per CDR3 protein. The sample includes about 390,000 distinct CDR3 sequences, 16% of them seen just once. The sequenced sample was PBMCs or a T cell subset sorted from them (not recorded which). The receptors here all came from a man younger than 30 who had mild COVID-19 (a few samples of this study predate the infection). Cell type and time point are not known. Each CDR3 is given with its conserved first and last residue.

>TRBJ1-6|TRBV6-4
CASRPGSSNSPLHF
>TRBJ2-2|TRBV12-3/TRBV12-4
CASSSHRDRNAGELFF
>TRBJ2-2|TRBV7-8
CASSLGGGRELFF
>TRBJ1-1|TRBV5-6
CASSRDRITFF
>TRBJ2-1|TRBV19
CASSTLTVGYNEQFF
>TRBJ2-5|TRBV4-3
CASSQGLGLAGEETQYF
>TRBJ2-3|TRBV18
CASSPRPISTDTQYF
>TRBJ2-5|TRBV7-2
CASSLDREETQYF
>TRBJ2-5|TRBV9
CASSVEGTQGETQYF
>TRBJ1-4|TRBV7-2
CASSLPGVLQEKLFF
>TRBJ1-1|TRBV12-3/TRBV12-4
CASSRGSNTEAFF
>TRBJ2-7|TRBV6-6
CASSYSRGDGEQYF
>TRBJ2-7|TRBV19
CASSPRPDRDYEQYF
>TRBJ1-5|TRBV3-1
CASSLRQANQPQHF
>TRBJ2-3|TRBV6-2/TRBV6-3
CASIQGNTDTQYF
>TRBJ2-1|TRBV6-1
CASSEAPGTERNEQFF
>TRBJ2-3|TRBV6-2/TRBV6-3
CASSSKTSGLTDTQYF
>TRBJ2-2|TRBV6-2/TRBV6-3
CASRFPGELFF
>TRBJ1-5|TRBV24-1
CATSDPSGGTQHF
>TRBJ2-5|TRBV5-1
CASSLTGTGGETQYF
>TRBJ1-3|TRBV5-1
CASSSGTAGNTIYF
>TRBJ1-1|TRBV5-5
CASSLAGGQGTEAFF
>TRBJ1-2|TRBV4-2
CASSQGVSRPFYTF